These T cell receptor beta chains were read from a single sample in a study of T-cell memory formation after mild COVID-19. TCRdb reprocessed the 5' RACE reads with MiXCR, giving one entry per CDR3 protein. The sample yields 250,000 to 400,000 distinct CDR3 sequences, 13% to 15% seen once. Sequenced sample: PBMCs or a T cell subset sorted from them (not recorded which). All receptors come from a man younger than 35 who had mild COVID-19 (a few samples of this study predate the infection). Cell type and time point are not known. Each CDR3 is given with its conserved first and last residue. The order of the fields is V gene, D gene, clone size, CDR3 length, J gene, CDR3 protein, CDR3 DNA. The D gene is left open where the match is weak. Size is stated for part of the rows, as once, few or many counts, or as a class when the clone is expanded.

>TRBV5-1|-|few|16|TRBJ2-1
CASSLAGDGVLNEQFF
TGCGCCAGCAGCTTGGCCGGGGACGGGGTGCTCAATGAGCAGTTCTTC
>TRBV6-5|TRBD2|few|16|TRBJ2-5
CASSYRRASGQETQYF
TGTGCCAGCAGTTACCGGAGGGCTAGCGGACAAGAGACCCAGTACTTC
>TRBV7-9|-|-|12|TRBJ2-5
CASSPLKETQYF
TGTGCCAGCAGCCCCCTCAAGGAGACCCAGTACTTC
>TRBV20-1|-|-|14|TRBJ2-1
CSARDFQRNNEQFF
TGCAGTGCTAGAGATTTCCAGCGGAACAATGAGCAGTTCTTC
>TRBV7-2|-|many|12|TRBJ2-7
CASSPWDGEQYF
TGTGCCAGCAGCCCCTGGGACGGCGAGCAGTACTTC
>TRBV7-6|TRBD2|few|14|TRBJ2-3
CASRASGYTDTQYF
TGTGCCAGCCGGGCTAGCGGATACACAGATACGCAGTATTTT
>TRBV20-1|-|few|15|TRBJ2-7
CSARGTWGGTYEQYF
TGCAGTGCTAGAGGAACCTGGGGCGGCACCTACGAGCAGTACTTC
>TRBV7-2|-|few|14|TRBJ1-3
CASIDGWRGGTIYF
TGTGCCAGCATCGATGGCTGGAGGGGGGGCACCATATATTTT
>TRBV2|TRBD1|few|14|TRBJ1-5
CASSPGQGTQPQHF
TGTGCCAGCAGTCCGGGACAGGGGACCCAGCCCCAGCATTTT
>TRBV20-1|TRBD1|-|16|TRBJ2-7
CSARDFVRDRPHEQYF
TGCAGTGCTAGAGATTTTGTCAGGGACAGACCCCACGAGCAGTACTTC
>TRBV2|-|many|12|TRBJ2-1
CASRGYTDEQFF
TGTGCCAGCAGAGGCTATACGGATGAGCAGTTCTTC
>TRBV29-1|-|many|14|TRBJ2-1
CSVEDRASLPEQFF
TGCAGCGTTGAAGATCGGGCTAGTCTCCCCGAGCAGTTCTTC
>TRBV15|-|few|12|TRBJ1-5
CATAGGNQPQHF
TGTGCCACCGCTGGGGGTAATCAGCCCCAGCATTTT
>TRBV29-1|TRBD2|-|12|TRBJ2-1
CSGGGGPPEQFF
TGCAGCGGGGGCGGGGGACCGCCCGAGCAGTTCTTC
>TRBV6-5|-|-|13|TRBJ2-5
CASSYRAQETQYF
TGTGCCAGCAGTTACAGGGCCCAAGAGACCCAGTACTTC
>TRBV7-6|-|few|13|TRBJ2-7
CASSPGPTYEQYF
TGTGCCAGCAGCCCTGGACCCACCTACGAGCAGTACTTC
>TRBV29-1|TRBD1|few|12|TRBJ1-2
CSVAQGTYGYTF
TGCAGCGTGGCACAGGGGACCTATGGCTACACCTTC
>TRBV7-9|-|-|14|TRBJ1-1
CASNIVRENAEAFF
TGTGCCAGCAACATCGTGAGGGAGAACGCTGAAGCTTTCTTT
>TRBV7-2|-|-|14|TRBJ1-1
CASSQERASTEAFF
TGTGCCAGCAGCCAAGAGAGGGCCAGCACTGAAGCTTTCTTT
>TRBV6-2/TRBV6-3|-|-|19|TRBJ1-5
CASRIRGTNVGVGNQPQHF
TGTGCCAGCAGAATCCGCGGCACTAACGTCGGAGTGGGCAATCAGCCCCAGCATTTT
>TRBV15|-|-|14|TRBJ2-1
CATSGGTDRNEQFF
TGTGCCACCAGCGGGGGGACTGACAGGAATGAGCAGTTCTTC
>TRBV9|-|-|14|TRBJ1-2
CASSQVGGSYGYTF
TGTGCCAGCAGTCAAGTAGGGGGTTCCTATGGCTACACCTTC
>TRBV24-1|-|few|14|TRBJ2-6
CATSDSSGANVLTF
TGTGCCACCAGTGACAGCTCTGGGGCCAACGTCCTGACTTTC
>TRBV20-1|TRBD1|few|15|TRBJ2-5
CSAQRRTGRMETQYF
TGCAGTGCCCAAAGACGGACAGGAAGAATGGAGACCCAGTACTTC
>TRBV5-4|-|-|18|TRBJ2-5
CASSSKIGGQRLGETQYF
TGTGCCAGCAGCTCGAAGATCGGGGGGCAACGGCTGGGGGAGACCCAGTACTTC
>TRBV7-3|-|many|13|TRBJ2-3
CASSLSPRDTQYF
TGTGCCAGCAGCTTAAGCCCCAGAGATACGCAGTATTTT
>TRBV7-2|-|-|14|TRBJ2-5
CASSPPRGEQTQYF
TGTGCCAGCAGCCCCCCTCGGGGTGAGCAGACCCAGTACTTC
>TRBV10-3|-|few|16|TRBJ2-3
CAISERSEATRDTQYF
TGTGCCATCAGTGAAAGATCCGAAGCAACGCGGGATACGCAGTATTTT
>TRBV29-1|-|-|13|TRBJ2-2
CSVEGEGTGELFF
TGCAGCGTTGAAGGAGAAGGTACCGGGGAGCTGTTTTTT
>TRBV20-1|-|many|15|TRBJ1-4
CSASPATGLNEKLFF
TGCAGTGCTAGCCCGGCCACAGGACTTAATGAAAAACTGTTTTTT
>TRBV12-3/TRBV12-4|-|-|13|TRBJ1-1
CASTLAGGSGAFF
TGTGCCAGCACCCTAGCCGGGGGAAGCGGAGCTTTCTTT
>TRBV29-1|-|-|13|TRBJ1-6
CSVGAGDNSPLHF
TGCAGCGTTGGCGCGGGTGATAATTCACCCCTCCACTTT
>TRBV7-9|TRBD1|many|14|TRBJ1-5
CASSLGQGGQPQHF
TGTGCCAGCAGCTTGGGGCAGGGGGGTCAGCCCCAGCATTTT
>TRBV12-3/TRBV12-4|TRBD1|-|13|TRBJ1-2
CASRPGQGSGYTF
TGTGCCAGCAGGCCGGGACAGGGATCGGGCTACACCTTC
>TRBV6-5|-|few|13|TRBJ2-5
CASTRPGGETQYF
TGTGCCAGCACTAGGCCGGGTGGAGAGACCCAGTACTTC
>TRBV29-1|-|few|14|TRBJ1-1
CSVEVYRLNTEAFF
TGCAGCGTTGAAGTCTACAGGTTGAACACTGAAGCTTTCTTT
>TRBV9|-|-|14|TRBJ1-1
CASSPPVGHTEAFF
TGTGCCAGCAGCCCCCCGGTGGGGCACACTGAAGCTTTCTTT
>TRBV7-9|TRBD1|-|14|TRBJ1-2
CASSLFGTGDGYTF
TGTGCCAGCAGCCTTTTCGGGACAGGGGATGGCTACACCTTC
>TRBV7-3|-|few|15|TRBJ2-5
CASSLWNTGQETQYF
TGTGCCAGCAGTCTATGGAACACAGGGCAAGAGACCCAGTACTTC
>TRBV5-6|-|-|16|TRBJ2-6
CASSPDGPSGANVLTF
TGTGCCAGCAGCCCTGACGGGCCCTCTGGGGCCAACGTCCTGACTTTC
>TRBV5-1|TRBD1|-|15|TRBJ2-2
CASSLTGGKTGELFF
TGCGCCAGCAGCTTGACAGGGGGGAAGACCGGGGAGCTGTTTTTT
>TRBV10-3|-|once|14|TRBJ1-5
CAISGGAASQPQHF
TGTGCCATCAGTGGGGGGGCAGCATCTCAGCCCCAGCATTTT
>TRBV4-2|TRBD1|few|16|TRBJ1-1
CASRQTPTGGATEAFF
TGTGCCAGCAGGCAGACTCCTACAGGGGGCGCGACTGAAGCTTTCTTT
>TRBV24-1|-|few|15|TRBJ2-1
CATGGEGGSYNEQFF
TGTGCCACCGGGGGGGAGGGGGGCTCCTACAATGAGCAGTTCTTC
>TRBV12-3/TRBV12-4|-|many|12|TRBJ1-5
CASSRSNQPQHF
TGTGCCAGCAGCCGCTCCAATCAGCCCCAGCATTTT
>TRBV5-1|-|few|16|TRBJ2-4
CASSLAGPGAKNIQYF
TGCGCCAGCAGCTTGGCCGGACCGGGCGCAAAAAACATTCAGTACTTC
>TRBV29-1|TRBD2|-|13|TRBJ2-1
CSVRRGGTDEQFF
TGCAGCGTGAGGCGGGGGGGTACTGATGAGCAGTTCTTC
>TRBV5-1|-|-|15|TRBJ1-5
CASSSGPGSNQPQHF
TGCGCCAGCAGTTCGGGACCCGGTAGCAATCAGCCCCAGCATTTT
>TRBV12-3/TRBV12-4|TRBD2|-|15|TRBJ2-3
CASRRTSGPGDTQYF
TGTGCCAGCAGGCGGACTAGCGGGCCCGGGGATACGCAGTATTTT
>TRBV7-2|-|few|14|TRBJ2-7
CASSARLRGSEQYF
TGTGCCAGCAGCGCGCGACTACGGGGATCCGAGCAGTACTTC
>TRBV29-1|-|-|11|TRBJ2-1
CSVERVHEQFF
TGCAGCGTTGAAAGGGTGCATGAGCAGTTCTTC
>TRBV12-3/TRBV12-4|TRBD1|-|14|TRBJ2-5
CASRSGQGRKTQYF
TGTGCCAGCAGGTCGGGACAGGGGCGAAAGACCCAGTACTTC
>TRBV18|-|few|13|TRBJ1-5
CASSPDQGQPQHF
TGTGCCAGCTCACCAGACCAAGGGCAGCCCCAGCATTTT
>TRBV20-1|-|many|12|TRBJ1-6
CSARWGNSPLHF
TGCAGTGCACGGTGGGGGAATTCACCCCTCCACTTT
>TRBV20-1|-|-|14|TRBJ1-5
CSAGVGGGNQPQHF
TGCAGTGCTGGGGTTGGGGGGGGTAACCAGCCCCAGCATTTT